Listed below are T cell receptor beta chains from one sample, sequenced in a study of cytomegalovirus exposure and HLA in healthy donors. Produced via immunoSEQ multiplex PCR; TCRdb's table is partial and in-frame only. This sample has about 270,000 clones, with 70% to 90% found just once. Sample: PBMCs. Source of these receptors: a middle-aged man in good health and CMV-seropositive. Each CDR3 is given with its conserved first and last residue. Each record gives: clone size, J gene, V gene, D gene, CDR3 DNA, CDR3 protein. A D gene is named only where the DNA matches it firmly. The size entry is marked missing in some rows and otherwise reads once, few, many or a size class.

>-|TRBJ2-7|TRBV4-1|-
TGCGCCAGCAGCCAAGATCTCGACGGGTCCTACGAGCAGTACTTC
CASSQDLDGSYEQYF
>few|TRBJ1-5|TRBV27|TRBD1
TGTGCCAGCGGACAGGGCTATCAGCCCCAGCATTTT
CASGQGYQPQHF
>-|TRBJ2-7|TRBV5-1|TRBD1
TGCGCCAGCAAACCGGGACAGGGTAATTACGAGCAGTACTTC
CASKPGQGNYEQYF
>-|TRBJ2-2|TRBV19|-
TGTGCCAGTAGGACAGGACACGGGGAGCTGTTTTTT
CASRTGHGELFF
>-|TRBJ2-1|TRBV4-2|TRBD2
TGTGCCAGCACCCATCCTCCCGGGACTAGCGGGAGCCATGAGCAGTTCTTC
CASTHPPGTSGSHEQFF
>-|TRBJ2-1|TRBV29-1|-
TGCAGCGTTGGCCCCGGGGTGGGTGAGCAGTTCTTC
CSVGPGVGEQFF
>-|TRBJ1-4|TRBV6-5|-
TGTGCCAGCAGTACCGGGAGTCGCAGTGAAAAACTGTTTTTT
CASSTGSRSEKLFF
>-|TRBJ2-7|TRBV7-9|-
TGTGCCAGCAGCTTAGCCCAATCAGCGACGAGCTCCTACGAGCAGTACTTC
CASSLAQSATSSYEQYF
>-|TRBJ2-7|TRBV27|TRBD1
TGTGCCAGCAGTCCCGGGACAGCTATTCCCTACGAGCAGTACTTC
CASSPGTAIPYEQYF
>-|TRBJ2-7|TRBV27|TRBD2
TGTGCCAGCAGTACCGTACGGACTAGCGCTGTCCACGAGCAGTACTTC
CASSTVRTSAVHEQYF
>-|TRBJ1-6|TRBV5-6|TRBD1
TGTGCCAGCAGCTTCCGACAGGGGGATAATTCACCCCTCCACTTT
CASSFRQGDNSPLHF
>-|TRBJ2-3|TRBV6-5|-
TGTGCCAGCAGTTACTCGAATCGAGCCCGTGATACGCAGTATTTT
CASSYSNRARDTQYF
>once|TRBJ2-3|TRBV13|-
TGTGCCAGCAGCTCTGGTGCGGTAACTAGCACAGATACGCAGTATTTT
CASSSGAVTSTDTQYF
>-|TRBJ2-6|TRBV18|TRBD1
TGTGCCAGCTCACTCCAATCCAGGGGGCCCGGGGCCAACGTCCTGACTTTC
CASSLQSRGPGANVLTF
>-|TRBJ1-2|TRBV28|-
TGTGCCGCCAGGCGGGGGCTAGAATTACATGGCTACACCTTC
CAARRGLELHGYTF
>-|TRBJ2-1|TRBV18|TRBD1
TGTGCCAGCTCAACAGGGGGCCAGGGACAGGGACCCTACAATGAGCAGTTCTTC
CASSTGGQGQGPYNEQFF
>-|TRBJ1-6|TRBV2|TRBD1
TGTGCCAGCAGTATCTTTGGGACAGTCTTTAGGTCACCCCTCCACTTT
CASSIFGTVFRSPLHF
>-|TRBJ1-3|TRBV7-8|-
TGTGCCAGCAGCTTTCAGGGCTTGGGCTCTGGAAACACCATATATTTT
CASSFQGLGSGNTIYF
>-|TRBJ1-3|TRBV7-9|TRBD1
TGTTCCAGCAGGGATAGTCCAGGGGGCACTGGAAACACCATATATTTT
CSSRDSPGGTGNTIYF
>-|TRBJ2-5|TRBV7-9|TRBD1
TGTGCCAGCAGCGCAGCCAGGGGGCTAGAGACCCAGTACTTC
CASSAARGLETQYF
>-|TRBJ2-7|TRBV28|-
TGTGCCAGCAGTTTATCTTACGAGGTTAGGTACGAGCAGTACTTC
CASSLSYEVRYEQYF
>-|TRBJ2-7|TRBV19|-
TGTGCCAGTAGTATAGCCGGGGCCTACGAGCAGTACTTC
CASSIAGAYEQYF
>-|TRBJ1-5|TRBV29-1|TRBD1
TGCAGCGTATGGACAGGGTTTAGCAATCAGCCCCAGCATTTT
CSVWTGFSNQPQHF
>-|TRBJ2-1|TRBV19|TRBD2
TGTGCCAGTACCTCTCGCGCGGGAGGGTCCTACAATGAGCAGTTCTTC
CASTSRAGGSYNEQFF